This T cell receptor (beta chain) was profiled in a study of tumor and adjacent non-tumor tissue in lung cancer. Study-level information: Patients comprised about a dozen adenocarcinoma, a couple of squamous cell carcinoma and 1 small cell lung cancer. Stage I to III disease affected 10 men and about 5 women aged roughly 30 to 76.

Three rounds of nested PCR, following a modified ARM-PCR protocol, produced the TCRbeta library. From the multiplex PCR reads, TCRdb called clonotypes with MiXCR, one entry per CDR3 protein. The table shows 60,000 to 85,000 distinct CDR3 sequences, with approximately 82% occurring only once. The template was RNA from unsorted bulk tissue. This non-tumor lung sample came from over 3 cm beyond the tumor edge. From germline, CDR1 is MGHRA and CDR2 YSYEKL. The length of the CDR3 is 15 amino acids, counting both ends. A note on this clonotype: In this CDR3 the conserved last residue, phenylalanine or tryptophan, is missing, so a read error is likely. Because the CDR3's place on the DNA is in doubt, the DNA is left out and the CDR3 is given as listed by TCRdb.

The sequence came from a man between 65 and 85 years old with non-small cell lung cancer. The V call is TRBV4-1, the J call TRBJ2-3; whether TRBD2, the table's D call, matches the DNA was not checked. Sequencing was done on a sample of distant non-tumor lung tissue. The CDR3 protein is CASSRRGGRADTQCL.